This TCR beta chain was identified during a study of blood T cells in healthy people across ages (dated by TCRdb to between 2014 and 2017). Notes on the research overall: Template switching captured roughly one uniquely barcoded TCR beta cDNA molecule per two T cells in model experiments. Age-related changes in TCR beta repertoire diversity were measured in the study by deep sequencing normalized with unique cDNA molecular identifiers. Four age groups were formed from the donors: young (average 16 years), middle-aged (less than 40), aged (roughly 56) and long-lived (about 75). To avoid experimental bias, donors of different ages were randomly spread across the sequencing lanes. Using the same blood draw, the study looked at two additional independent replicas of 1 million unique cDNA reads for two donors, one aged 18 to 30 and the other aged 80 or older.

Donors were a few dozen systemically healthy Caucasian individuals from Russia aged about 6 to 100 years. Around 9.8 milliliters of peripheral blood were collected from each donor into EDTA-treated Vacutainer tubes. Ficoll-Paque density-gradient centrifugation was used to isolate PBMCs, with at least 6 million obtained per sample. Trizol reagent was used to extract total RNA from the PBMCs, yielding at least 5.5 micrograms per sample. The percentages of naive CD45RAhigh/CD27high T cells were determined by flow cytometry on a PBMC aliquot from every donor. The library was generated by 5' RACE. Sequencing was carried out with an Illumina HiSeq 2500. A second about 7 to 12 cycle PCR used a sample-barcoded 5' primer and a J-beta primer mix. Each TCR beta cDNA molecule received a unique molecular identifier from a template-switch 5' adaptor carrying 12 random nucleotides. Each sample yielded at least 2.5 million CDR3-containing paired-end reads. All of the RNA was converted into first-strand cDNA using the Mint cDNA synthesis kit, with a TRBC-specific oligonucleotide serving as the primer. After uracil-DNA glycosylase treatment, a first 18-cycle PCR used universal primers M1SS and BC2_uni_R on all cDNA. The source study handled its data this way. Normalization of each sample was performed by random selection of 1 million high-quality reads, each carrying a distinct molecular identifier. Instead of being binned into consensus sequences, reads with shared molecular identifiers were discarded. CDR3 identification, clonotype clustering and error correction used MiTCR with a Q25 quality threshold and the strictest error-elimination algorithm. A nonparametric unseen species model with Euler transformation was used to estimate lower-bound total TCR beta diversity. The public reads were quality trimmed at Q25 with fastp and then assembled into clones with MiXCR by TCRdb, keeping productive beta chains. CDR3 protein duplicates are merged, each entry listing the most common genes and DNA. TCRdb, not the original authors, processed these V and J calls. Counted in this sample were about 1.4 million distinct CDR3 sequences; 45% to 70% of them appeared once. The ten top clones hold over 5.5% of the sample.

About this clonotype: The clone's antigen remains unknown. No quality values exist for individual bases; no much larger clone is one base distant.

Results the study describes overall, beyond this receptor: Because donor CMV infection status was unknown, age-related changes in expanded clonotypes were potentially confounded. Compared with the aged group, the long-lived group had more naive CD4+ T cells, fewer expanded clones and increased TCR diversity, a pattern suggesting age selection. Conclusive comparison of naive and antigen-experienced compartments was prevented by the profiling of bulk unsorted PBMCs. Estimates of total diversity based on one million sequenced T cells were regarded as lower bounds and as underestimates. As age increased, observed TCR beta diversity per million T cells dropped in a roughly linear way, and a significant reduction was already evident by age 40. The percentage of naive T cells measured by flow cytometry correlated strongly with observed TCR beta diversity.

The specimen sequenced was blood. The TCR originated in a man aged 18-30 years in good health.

The nucleotides read TGCAGCGTTGAAGGGCGGCTGGGGGTCGTCGAGGAGTACTTC. Its coded protein is CSVEGRLGVVEEYF. This chain is built from TRBV29-1 and TRBJ2-5; the D call is tentative, TRBD1 or TRBD2, as each matches 5 bases. The CDR3 covers 14 residues, taking in both the cysteine and the phenylalanine. The entry retains the CDR3 DNA only, 42 bases that are in frame from base 1. Sequences SQVTM (CDR1) and ANQGSEA (CDR2) are obtained from the germline V gene. At the junction V is shortened by 1 base and J by 12 bases, with 21 bases in between.